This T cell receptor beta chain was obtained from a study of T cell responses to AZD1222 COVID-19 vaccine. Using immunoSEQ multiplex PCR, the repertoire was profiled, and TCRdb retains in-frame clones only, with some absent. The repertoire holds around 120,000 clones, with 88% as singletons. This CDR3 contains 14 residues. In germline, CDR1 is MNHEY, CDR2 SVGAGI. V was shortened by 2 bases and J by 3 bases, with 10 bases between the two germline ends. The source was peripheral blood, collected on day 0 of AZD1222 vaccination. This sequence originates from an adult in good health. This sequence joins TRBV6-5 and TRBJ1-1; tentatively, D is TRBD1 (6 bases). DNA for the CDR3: TGTGCCAGCAGTTACGTACAGGGCGACACTGAAGCTTTCTTT. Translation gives CASSYVQGDTEAFF.